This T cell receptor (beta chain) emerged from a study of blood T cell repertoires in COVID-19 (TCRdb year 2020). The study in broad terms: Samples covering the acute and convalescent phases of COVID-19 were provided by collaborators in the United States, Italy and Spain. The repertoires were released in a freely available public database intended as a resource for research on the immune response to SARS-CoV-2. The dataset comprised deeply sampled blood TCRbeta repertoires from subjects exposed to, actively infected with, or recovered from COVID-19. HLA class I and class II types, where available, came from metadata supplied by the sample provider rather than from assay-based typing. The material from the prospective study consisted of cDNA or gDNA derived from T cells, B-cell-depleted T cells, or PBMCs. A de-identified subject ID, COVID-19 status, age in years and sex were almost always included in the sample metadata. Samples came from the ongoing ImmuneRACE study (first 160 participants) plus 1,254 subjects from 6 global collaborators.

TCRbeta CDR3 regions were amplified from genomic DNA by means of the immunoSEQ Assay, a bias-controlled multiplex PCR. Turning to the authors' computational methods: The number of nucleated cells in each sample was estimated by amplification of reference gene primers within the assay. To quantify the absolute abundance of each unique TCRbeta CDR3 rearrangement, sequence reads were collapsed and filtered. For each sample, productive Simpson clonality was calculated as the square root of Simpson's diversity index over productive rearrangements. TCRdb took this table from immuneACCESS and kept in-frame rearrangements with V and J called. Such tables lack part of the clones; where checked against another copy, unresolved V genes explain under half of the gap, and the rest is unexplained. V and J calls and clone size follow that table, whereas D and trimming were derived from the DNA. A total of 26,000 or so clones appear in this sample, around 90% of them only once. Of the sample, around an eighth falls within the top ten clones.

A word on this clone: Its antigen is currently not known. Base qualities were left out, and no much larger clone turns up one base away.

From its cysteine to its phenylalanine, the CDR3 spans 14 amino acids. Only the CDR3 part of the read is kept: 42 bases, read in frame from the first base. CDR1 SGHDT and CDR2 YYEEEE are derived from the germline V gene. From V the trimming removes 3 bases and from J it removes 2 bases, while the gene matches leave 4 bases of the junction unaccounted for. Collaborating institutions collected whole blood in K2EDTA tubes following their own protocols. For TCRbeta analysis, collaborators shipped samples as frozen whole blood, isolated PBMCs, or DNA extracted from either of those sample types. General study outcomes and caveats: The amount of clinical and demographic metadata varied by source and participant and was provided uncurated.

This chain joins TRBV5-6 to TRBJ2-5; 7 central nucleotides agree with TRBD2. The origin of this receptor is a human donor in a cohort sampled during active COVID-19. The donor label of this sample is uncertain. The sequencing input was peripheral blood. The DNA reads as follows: TGTGCCAGCAGCTCGAGAGCGGGACAAGAGACCCAGTACTTC. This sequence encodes CASSSRAGQETQYF.